The entry below gives a single T cell receptor (beta chain) sequence along with its context. Its antigen remains unknown. This specimen comes from a study of T cell responses to AZD1222 COVID-19 vaccine. Notes on the study in general: Reports indicate that nearly half of spike-specific TCRs are directed at unmutated variant regions. Repertoire sampling occurred only after the peak T cell response. Two doses of AZD1222 preceded a rise in Spike-specific TCR breadth and depth. Clonal diversity may have been underestimated, and the donors were mostly white British, with more females than males.

Measured with immunoSEQ multiplex PCR; TCRdb has only the in-frame clones, and not every one. The sample includes 150,000 to 200,000 clones, almost 95% of them seen just once. The source is an adult in good health. Material: peripheral blood, obtained on day 0 of AZD1222 vaccination.

CDR3 in amino acids: CASSLTGEDTQYF. The CDR3, as DNA: TGTGCCAGCAGCCTCACAGGGGAGGATACGCAGTATTTT. The rearrangement links TRBV6-5 to TRBJ2-3; 7 bases line up with TRBD1. CDR3 length: 13 amino acids. V shed 6 bases, J shed 6 bases, and the junction held 6 bases outside the gene matches. Germline CDR1 MNHEY, CDR2 SVGAGI.